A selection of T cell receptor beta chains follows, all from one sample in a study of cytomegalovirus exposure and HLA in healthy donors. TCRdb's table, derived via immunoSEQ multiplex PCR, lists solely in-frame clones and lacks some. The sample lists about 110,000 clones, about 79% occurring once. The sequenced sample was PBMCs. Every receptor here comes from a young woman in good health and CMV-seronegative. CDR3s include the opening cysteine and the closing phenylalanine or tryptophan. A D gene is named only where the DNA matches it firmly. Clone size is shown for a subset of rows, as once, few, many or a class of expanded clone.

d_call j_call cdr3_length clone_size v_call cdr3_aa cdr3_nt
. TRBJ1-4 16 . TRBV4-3 CASSQEEFRSNEKLFF TGCGCCAGCAGCCAGGAGGAGTTTCGGAGCAATGAAAAACTGTTTTTT
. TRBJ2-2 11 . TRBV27 CASTHAGELFF TGTGCCAGCACCCATGCCGGGGAGCTGTTTTTT
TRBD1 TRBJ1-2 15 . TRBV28 CASSKPTGALYGYTF TGTGCCAGCAGCAAACCGACAGGGGCTCTCTATGGCTACACCTTC
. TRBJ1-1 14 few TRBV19 CASSEDRSSYEAFF TGTGCCAGTAGTGAAGACAGATCGAGCTATGAAGCTTTCTTT
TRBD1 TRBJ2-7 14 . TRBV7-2 CASSPDRGSYEQYF TGTGCCAGCAGCCCTGACAGGGGAAGTTACGAGCAGTACTTC
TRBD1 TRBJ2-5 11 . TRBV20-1 CSADRGETQYF TGCAGTGCTGACAGGGGAGAGACCCAGTACTTC
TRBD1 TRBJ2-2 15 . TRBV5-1 CASSLGQEHTGELFF TGCGCCAGCAGCTTAGGACAGGAGCACACCGGGGAGCTGTTTTTT
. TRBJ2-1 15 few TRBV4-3 CASSLDRLSYNEQFF TGCGCCAGCAGCCTAGACAGACTCTCCTACAATGAGCAGTTCTTC
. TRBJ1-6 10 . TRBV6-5 CASGGSPLHF TGTGCCAGCGGAGGTTCACCCCTCCACTTT
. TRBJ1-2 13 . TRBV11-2 CASSQTGVYGYTF TGTGCCAGCAGCCAGACAGGAGTCTATGGCTACACCTTC
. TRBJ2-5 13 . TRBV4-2 CASSTRGQETQYF TGTGCCAGCAGCACGCGGGGCCAAGAGACCCAGTACTTC
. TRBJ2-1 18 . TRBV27 CASSSLPVPGVTYNEQFF TGTGCCAGCAGTTCCTTACCCGTCCCAGGGGTTACCTACAATGAGCAGTTCTTC
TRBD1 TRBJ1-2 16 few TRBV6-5 CASSYSRTGGSYGYTF TGTGCCAGCAGTTATTCCCGGACAGGGGGCTCTTATGGCTACACCTTC
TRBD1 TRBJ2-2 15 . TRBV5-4 CASSFDRGHGGELFF TGTGCCAGCAGCTTCGACAGGGGGCACGGCGGGGAGCTGTTTTTT
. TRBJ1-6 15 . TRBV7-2 CASTHGLMFNSPLHF TGTGCCAGCACCCATGGACTGATGTTCAATTCACCCCTCCACTTT
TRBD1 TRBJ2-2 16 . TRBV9 CASSVPGQGATGELFF TGTGCCAGCAGCGTACCGGGACAGGGGGCCACCGGGGAGCTGTTTTTT
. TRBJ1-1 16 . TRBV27 CASSFTRRQANTEAFF TGTGCCAGCAGTTTCACCCGACGACAGGCGAACACTGAAGCTTTCTTT